The 9 T cell receptor beta chains in this list originate from one sample, sequenced in a study of CD8+ T cells in alopecia areata. Treatment in this sample: oral pan-JAK inhibitor, 5-10 mg twice daily. The sequencing template was cDNA reverse transcribed from extracted RNA. Method: immunoSEQ multiplex PCR; TCRdb's copy keeps in-frame clones and lacks some. This table has about 70,000 clones, 29% appearing once. Sequencing used CD8+ T cells sorted from blood, obtained at week 4, from a patient treated with tofacitinib. Source of these receptors: a human donor with alopecia areata.

The chain is built from TRBV29-1 and TRBJ2-1, with 14 bases fitting TRBD2. The CDR3 totals 17 residues. Per germline, CDR1 SQVTM and CDR2 ANQGSEA. V shed 6 bases and J 5 bases; nucleotides not matched to a gene: 12. The CDR3 bases are TGCAGCGTCCGAGGGGGGACTAGCGGGAGTACCAACAATGAGCAGTTCTTC. As protein: CSVRGGTSGSTNNEQFF.

The V gene is TRBV29-1, the J gene TRBJ2-4, with TRBD1 matching 8 bases. CDR3 size: 14 residues. Germline CDR1 reads SQVTM; CDR2 reads ANQGSEA. The V segment lost 6 bases and the J segment 3 bases; nucleotides outside the gene matches: 7. The CDR3 sequence: CSVAGGAGKNIQYF. CDR3 in DNA: TGCAGCGTCGCAGGGGGCGCGGGCAAAAACATTCAGTACTTC.

The chain is built from TRBV29-1 and TRBJ2-3, with D hard to call. CDR1 and CDR2 from the germline V gene are SQVTM and ANQGSEA. There are 13 residues in the CDR3. With 2 bases removed from V and 3 bases from J, the gap between germline ends came to 9 bases. The CDR3 sequence is CSVESARTDTQYF. DNA for the CDR3: TGCAGCGTTGAATCGGCGCGGACAGATACGCAGTATTTT.

The table lists this clone with a few counts. The chain couples TRBV29-1 to TRBJ2-7, with D unclear. Trimming stripped 2 bases from V and 3 bases from J, with 11 bases between. Germline V gene lookup returns CDR1 SQVTM and CDR2 ANQGSEA. There are 13 residues in the CDR3. CDR3 in amino acids: CSVETTRSYEQYF. DNA of the CDR3: TGCAGCGTTGAAACTACTCGAAGCTACGAGCAGTACTTC.

The rearrangement links TRBV2 to TRBJ2-3; D is possibly TRBD1 (5 bases). Looked up from germline, CDR1 is SNHLY and CDR2 is FYNNEI. The CDR3 consists of 14 residues. V lost 7 bases and J lost 5, with 16 bases in between. The CDR3 spells CASKSRVKQDTQYF. The CDR3 nucleotides are TGTGCCAGCAAATCCAGGGTTAAACAAGATACGCAGTATTTT.

The sample holds a few counts of this clone. J is TRBJ2-2 and V is TRBV5-1; the match to TRBD1 covers 7 bases. V lost 0 bases and J lost 0; bases outside the gene matches: 2. The germline CDR1 and CDR2 sequences are SGHRS and YFSETQ. There are 16 residues in the CDR3. The CDR3 region has the DNA TGCGCCAGCAGCTTGGAGCAGGGGGCGAACACCGGGGAGCTGTTTTTT. The encoded protein is CASSLEQGANTGELFF.

The rearrangement links TRBV29-1 to TRBJ1-1; D is uncertain. Trimming shortened V by 2 bases and J by 7 bases, and 8 bases separated the two germline ends. The germline gives CDR1 SQVTM, CDR2 ANQGSEA. The CDR3 is 11 amino acids. The CDR3 DNA reads as TGCAGCGTTGAAAGTCCGGATGAAGCTTTCTTT. It codes for CSVESPDEAFF. Based on the CDR3 plus reference TRBV29-1 and TRBJ1-1, the full variable domain is SAVISQKPSRDICQRGTSLTIQCQVDSQVTMMFWYRQQPGQSLTLIATANQGSEATYESGFVIDKFPISRPNLTFSTLTVSNMSPEDSSIYLCSVESPDEAFFGQGTRLTVV.

This clone was seen just once. The V and J genes are TRBV4-1 and TRBJ1-5, with a weak D call TRBD1 (6 bases). This CDR3 region has 14 residues. Trimming stripped 2 bases from V and 4 bases from J, with 9 bases between. Germline values: CDR1 MGHRA, CDR2 YSYEKL. CDR3 sequence reads: CASSQTGQNQPQHF. The DNA of the CDR3 is TGCGCCAGCAGCCAAACTGGACAGAATCAGCCCCAGCATTTT.

This sequence joins TRBV25-1 and TRBJ2-1; TRBD2 aligns across 12 bases. The CDR3 is 14 residues long. Germline trimming cut 7 bases from V and 8 bases from J; bases unmatched to any gene: 6. Germline CDR1 is MGHDK and CDR2 is SYGVNS. The CDR3 DNA is TGTGCCAGCAATCTAGCGGGAGGGGTTGATGAGCAGTTCTTC. It codes for CASNLAGGVDEQFF.